The 23 T cell receptor beta chains in this list originate from one sample, sequenced in a study of blood T cell repertoires in COVID-19. Here immunoSEQ multiplex PCR was the method, and the copy in TCRdb shows in-frame clones only, minus some. The sample records 60,000 to 75,000 clones, over 80% being singletons. Sequenced input: peripheral blood. The origin of the receptors is a man aged 50 or older with active COVID-19.

This chain links TRBV30 with TRBJ2-7, with D tentatively TRBD2 (5 bases). The length of the CDR3 is 13 residues. Germline values: CDR1 GTSNPN, CDR2 SVGIG (reference sequence). Trimming took off 4 bases at V and 0 bases at J, with 10 bases between the two ends. CDR3 DNA: TGTGCCTGGACGAGGGCTGACTCCTACGAGCAGTACTTC. Translation: CAWTRADSYEQYF.

This clone appeared once. V gene TRBV2 combines with J gene TRBJ2-7; no firm D call. Germline CDR1 SNHLY, CDR2 FYNNEI. CDR3 length: 15 residues. V was shortened by 6 bases and J by 3 bases, with 18 bases between the two germline ends. Here the CDR3 reads CASRPLSAGGYEQYF. In DNA, the CDR3 is TGTGCCAGCAGACCTCTCTCGGCAGGTGGCTACGAGCAGTACTTC.

The V gene is TRBV5-6, the J gene TRBJ2-6, with 7 bases matching TRBD1. This CDR3 is 17 amino acids long. CDR1 and CDR2 (germline): SGHDT, YYEEEE. Trimming took 3 bases from V and 0 from J; bases not matched to a gene: 6. The CDR3 sequence: CASSSGQSYSGANVLTF. The CDR3 region has the DNA TGTGCCAGCAGCTCGGGACAGTCGTACTCTGGGGCCAACGTCCTGACTTTC.

The rearrangement links TRBV6-2 or TRBV6-3 to TRBJ1-2; D possibly corresponds to TRBD1 (5 bases). Deletions cut 0 bases from V and 8 bases from J, with 13 bases between. Germline CDR1 reads MNHEY; CDR2 reads SVGEGT. The length of the CDR3 is 14 residues. CDR3: CASSYSGGVGGYTF. The CDR3 DNA is TGTGCCAGCAGTTACTCCGGAGGGGTGGGAGGCTACACCTTC.

For the CDR3, the DNA is TGTGCCAGCGGGGCGTCAGGGGGTACGAACATTCAGTACTTC. It encodes CASGASGGTNIQYF. This sequence joins TRBV7-9 and TRBJ2-4; 7 nucleotides match TRBD1. V lost 8 bases, J lost 7 bases, and 11 bases stayed unmatched. The CDR3 consists of 14 residues. CDR1 SEHNR and CDR2 FQNEAQ come from the germline V gene (reference sequence).

The chain employs TRBV29-1 and TRBJ2-1, with 10 bases matching TRBD2. V trimming: 7 bases; J trimming: 5 bases; junction bases outside the gene matches: 5. Per germline, CDR1 SQVTM and CDR2 ANQGSEA. The CDR3 runs to 13 residues. The chain's CDR3 is CSALAGWDNEQFF. The CDR3 region has the DNA TGCAGCGCACTAGCGGGATGGGACAATGAGCAGTTCTTC.

This chain joins TRBV6-2 or TRBV6-3 and TRBJ1-5; 7 bases match TRBD1. Germline CDR1 is MNHEY and CDR2 is SVGEGT. This CDR3 contains 15 residues. Losses at the gene ends were 5 bases for V and 4 bases for J; bases not matched to a gene: 8. CDR3 in amino acids: CASSLGGRENQPQHF. The CDR3 DNA reads TGTGCCAGCAGTCTAGGGGGCCGGGAGAATCAGCCCCAGCATTTT.

This chain connects TRBV24-1 to TRBJ2-7; 7 positions agree with TRBD1. V lost 6 bases to trimming and J lost 1 base; unmatched junction nucleotides: 8. The CDR3 is 15 amino acids. Germline CDR1 KGHDR, CDR2 SFDVKD. CDR3 in amino acids: CATSTRNRGSYEQYF. CDR3 nucleotides: TGTGCCACCAGTACCCGGAACAGGGGATCCTACGAGCAGTACTTC.

The V gene is TRBV15, the J gene TRBJ2-4, with TRBD2 as a possible D gene (6 bases). CDR1 and CDR2 from the germline V gene are LNHNV and YYDKDF (reference sequence). This CDR3 comprises 18 residues. V was clipped by 2 bases and J by 7 bases, with 24 bases between them. The CDR3 DNA reads TGTGCCACCAGCAGACCCCCGGGAGCCCGCCTTGTTAGGAACATTCAGTACTTC. It codes for CATSRPPGARLVRNIQYF. Variable domain in full (rest from reference TRBV15 and TRBJ2-4): DAMVIQNPRYQVTQFGKPVTLSCSQTLNHNVMYWYQQKSSQAPKLLFHYYDKDFNNEADTPDNFQSRRPNTSFCFLDIRSPGLGDTAMYLCATSRPPGARLVRNIQYFGAGTRLSVL.

The J gene is TRBJ1-5, the V gene TRBV3-1 (or the pseudogene TRBV3-2); the match to TRBD1 covers 10 bases. The germline V gene encodes CDR1 LGHDT and CDR2 YNNKEL (reference sequence). This CDR3 has 14 residues. V gave up 3 bases and J gave up 6 bases; unmatched junction bases: 2. CDR3 region: CASSQGQGIQPQHF. The CDR3 coding sequence is TGTGCCAGCAGCCAGGGACAGGGGATTCAGCCCCAGCATTTT.

The chain has TRBV10-3 and TRBJ1-1, with 7 bases aligning to TRBD1. The ends lost 3 bases at V and 1 base at J; junction bases unmatched: 5. Germline V CDR1 and CDR2: ENHRY, SYGVKD. The CDR3 has 15 amino acids. CDR3 DNA: TGTGCCATCAGTGACCTGGCAGGGGGGAACACTGAAGCTTTCTTT. Its protein is CAISDLAGGNTEAFF.

This chain connects TRBV2 to TRBJ2-1; D gene uncertain. Germline assignment: CDR1 SNHLY and CDR2 FYNNEI. This CDR3 is 13 amino acids long. Deletions cut 7 bases from V and 0 bases from J, with 7 bases between. The CDR3: CASMSDSYNEQFF. The CDR3 DNA reads as TGTGCCAGCATGAGCGACTCCTACAATGAGCAGTTCTTC.

Only one count was recorded for this clone. The chain recombines TRBV27 with TRBJ1-1; TRBD1 matches 8 bases. In germline, CDR1 is MNHEY, CDR2 SMNVEV (reference sequence). V shed 5 bases and J 4 bases; nucleotides not matched to a gene: 6. This CDR3 has 14 residues. CDR3 sequence (DNA): TGTGCCAGCAGTCTAGGACAGGGAGGCACTGAAGCTTTCTTT. As protein: CASSLGQGGTEAFF.

This clone was detected once. V and J are TRBV6-5 and TRBJ2-5, with D perhaps TRBD1 (6 bases). Trimming left V 6 bases short and J 2 bases short, with 10 bases between. Germline lookup yields CDR1 MNHEY and CDR2 SVGAGI. This CDR3 contains 13 residues. The DNA for the CDR3 is TGTGCCAGCAGCCCACAGGGTCAAGAGACCCAGTACTTC. This sequence encodes CASSPQGQETQYF.

The chain uses TRBV9 and TRBJ1-3, with 9 positions matching TRBD1. The CDR3 totals 14 residues. The germline CDR1 and CDR2 sequences are SGDLS and YYNGEE. Losses at the gene ends were 4 bases for V and 7 bases for J; bases not matched to a gene: 6. CDR3 sequence (DNA): TGTGCCAGCAGCCCAGGGACAGGGTTGAACACCATATATTTT. As protein: CASSPGTGLNTIYF.

The chain links TRBV9 to TRBJ2-5, with TRBD1 identical over 7 bases. J gave up 2 bases and V 3 bases, and 13 bases lay outside the gene matches. In germline, CDR1 is SGDLS, CDR2 YYNGEE. This CDR3 has 17 residues. The CDR3 DNA is TGTGCCAGCAGCGGAGATAACAGGGGACGAGGGCAAGAGACCCAGTACTTC. Residues: CASSGDNRGRGQETQYF.

The chain uses TRBV7-2 and TRBJ1-1; 9 nucleotides line up with TRBD1. Germline values: CDR1 SGHTA, CDR2 FQGNSA. J lost 6 bases, V lost 1 base, and 6 bases had no gene match. This CDR3 comprises 15 residues. The DNA of the CDR3 is TGTGCCAGCAGCTTAGTTGGACAGGGGTCCGCTGAAGCTTTCTTT. The encoded protein is CASSLVGQGSAEAFF.

The gene calls are TRBV2 and TRBJ2-7; D might be TRBD1 (5 bases). Germline-derived CDR1 and CDR2 are SNHLY and FYNNEI. Trimming took off 5 bases at V and 1 base at J, with 12 bases between the two ends. There are 14 residues in the CDR3. The DNA of the CDR3 is TGTGCCAGCAGTAAAGGGGCGCTATCCTACGAGCAGTACTTC. Amino acid sequence: CASSKGALSYEQYF.

The rearrangement links TRBV28 to TRBJ2-7; the match to TRBD1 covers 7 bases. Germline CDR1 is MDHEN and CDR2 is SYDVKM. Trimming removed 5 bases from V and 6 bases from J; junction bases left unmatched: 7. The CDR3 runs to 13 residues. The chain's CDR3 is CASSTLQGREQYF. The CDR3 nucleotides read TGTGCCAGCAGTACCTTACAGGGGCGCGAGCAGTACTTC.

The rearrangement links TRBV6-5 to TRBJ2-2; possibly TRBD2 for D (5 bases). Trimming stripped 5 bases from V and 5 bases from J, with 15 bases between. There are 15 residues in the CDR3. Germline-derived CDR1 and CDR2 are MNHEY and SVGAGI. The CDR3: CASSTGKSGTGELFF. In DNA, the CDR3 is TGTGCCAGCAGTACCGGGAAAAGTGGTACCGGGGAGCTGTTTTTT.

This sequence joins TRBV9 and TRBJ1-1; unclear D gene. With 1 base removed from V and 1 base from J, the gap between germline ends came to 5 bases. Per germline, CDR1 SGDLS and CDR2 YYNGEE. The CDR3 consists of 13 residues. The CDR3 region has the DNA TGTGCCAGCAGCGTACACGGGAACACTGAAGCTTTCTTT. Amino acids: CASSVHGNTEAFF. Using reference TRBV9 and TRBJ1-1 for the parts outside the CDR3, the full variable domain is DSGVTQTPKHLITATGQRVTLRCSPRSGDLSVYWYQQSLDQGLQFLIQYYNGEERAKGNILERFSAQQFPDLHSELNLSSLELGDSALYFCASSVHGNTEAFFGQGTRLTVV.

V usage is TRBV5-6 and J usage is TRBJ1-2; TRBD1 matches at 7 bases. J was trimmed by 8 bases and V by 4 bases; bases with no gene match: 8. CDR3 length equals 13 residues. The germline V gene encodes CDR1 SGHDT and CDR2 YYEEEE. The CDR3 bases are TGTGCCAGCAGCATATACAGGGGTAAAGGCTACACCTTC. Its protein product is CASSIYRGKGYTF.

The chain recombines TRBV11-2 with TRBJ2-7, with D possibly matching TRBD2 (5 bases). This CDR3 has 14 amino acids. CDR1 SGHAT and CDR2 FQNNGV come from the germline V gene. The V gene lost 7 bases and the J gene lost 1 base, with 14 bases spanning the gap. CDR3 amino acids: CASTRDYQSYEQYF. The CDR3 DNA is TGTGCCAGCACCCGAGACTATCAATCCTACGAGCAGTACTTC. The full variable domain, completed using reference TRBV11-2 and TRBJ2-7, is EAGVAQSPRYKIIEKRQSVAFWCNPISGHATLYWYQQILGQGPKLLIQFQNNGVVDDSQLPKDRFSAERLKGVDSTLKIQPAKLEDSAVYLCASTRDYQSYEQYFGPGTRLTVT.